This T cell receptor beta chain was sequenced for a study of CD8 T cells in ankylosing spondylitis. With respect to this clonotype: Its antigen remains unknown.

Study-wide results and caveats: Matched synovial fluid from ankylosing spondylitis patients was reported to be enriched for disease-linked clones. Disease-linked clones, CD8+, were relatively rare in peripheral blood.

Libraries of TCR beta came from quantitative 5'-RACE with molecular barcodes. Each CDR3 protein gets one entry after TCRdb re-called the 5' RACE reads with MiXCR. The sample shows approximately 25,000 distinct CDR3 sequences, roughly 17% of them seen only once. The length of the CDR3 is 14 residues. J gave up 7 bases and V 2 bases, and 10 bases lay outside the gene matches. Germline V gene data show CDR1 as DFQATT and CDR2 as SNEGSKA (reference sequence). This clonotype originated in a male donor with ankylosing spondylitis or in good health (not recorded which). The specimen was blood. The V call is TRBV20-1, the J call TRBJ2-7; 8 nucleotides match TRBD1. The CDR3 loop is CSARIPGQAGEQYF. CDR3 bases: TGCAGTGCTAGAATCCCGGGACAGGCGGGTGAGCAGTACTTC.